These 16 T cell receptor beta chains share one sample of origin, sequenced in a study of human T cells and chemical hapten exposure. Sample time point: pre-sensitization, week 0. Treatment indicated: therapeutic diphenylcyclopropenone sensitization with weekly scalp DPC. TCRdb itself ran the RACE reads through MiXCR, one entry per CDR3 protein. This table holds roughly 250,000 distinct CDR3 sequences, more than 6.5% found once. The material was whole blood, obtained in connection with sensitization to the hapten diphenylcyclopropenone (DPC). These TCRs come from a woman between 40 and 55 years old with alopecia areata. Some clones in this sample may be carry-over from other donors' samples.

V usage is TRBV11-2 and J usage is TRBJ2-2; TRBD2 is a possible D gene (6 bases). Germline CDR1 is SGHAT and CDR2 is FQNNGV. Deletions cut 3 bases from V and 3 bases from J, with 8 bases between. This CDR3 region has 14 residues. The CDR3 region has the DNA TGTGCCAGCAGCTTTACTAGCTACACCGGGGAGCTGTTTTTT. Amino acids: CASSFTSYTGELFF.

This clonotype was observed at least ten times. The CDR3 is CASSLSESGANVLTF. The CDR3, as DNA: TGTGCCAGCAGTTTATCAGAGTCTGGGGCCAACGTCCTGACTTTC. V usage is TRBV28 and J usage is TRBJ2-6; no clear D. From germline, CDR1 is MDHEN and CDR2 SYDVKM. V was pared by 1 base and J by 1 base, with 5 bases between. This CDR3 is 15 amino acids long. Based on the CDR3 plus reference TRBV28 and TRBJ2-6, the full variable domain is DVKVTQSSRYLVKRTGEKVFLECVQDMDHENMFWYRQDPGLGLRLIYFSYDVKMKEKGDIPEGYSVSREKKERFSLILESASTNQTSMYLCASSLSESGANVLTFGAGSRLTVL.

The chain joins TRBV7-9 to TRBJ2-4, with a weak D call TRBD2 (6 bases). Per germline, CDR1 SEHNR and CDR2 FQNEAQ (reference sequence). This CDR3 has 15 residues. Trimming shortened V by 4 bases and J by 6 bases, and 16 bases separated the two germline ends. The CDR3 sequence is CASSSSGGALNIQYF. CDR3 bases: TGTGCCAGCAGCTCCAGTGGCGGGGCTCTAAACATTCAGTACTTC.

V usage is TRBV29-1 and J usage is TRBJ2-3; perhaps D is TRBD1 or TRBD2 (5 bases each). Germline CDR1 reads SQVTM; CDR2 reads ANQGSEA. Trimming shortened V by 4 bases and J by 4 bases, and 9 bases separated the two germline ends. The CDR3 length is 12 residues. CDR3 region: CSVVGPPDTQYF. The CDR3 DNA reads as TGCAGCGTTGTGGGACCCCCAGATACGCAGTATTTT.

This chain uses TRBV7-3 with TRBJ2-3, with TRBD1 matching over 7 bases. Germline V gene data show CDR1 as SGHTA and CDR2 as FQGTGA. There are 13 residues in the CDR3. The ends lost 3 bases at V and 4 bases at J; junction bases unmatched: 1. The CDR3: CASSLTGPDTQYF. The DNA of the CDR3 is TGTGCCAGCAGCTTGACAGGGCCAGATACGCAGTATTTT.

This clonotype has more than one count but fewer than ten. The CDR3 sequence is CASSLGGNSYEQYF. The CDR3 DNA reads as TGCGCCAGCAGCTTGGGGGGTAACTCCTACGAGCAGTACTTC. The V gene is TRBV5-1, the J gene TRBJ2-7; no clear D. Per germline, CDR1 SGHRS and CDR2 YFSETQ. This CDR3 is 14 amino acids long. V gave up 0 bases and J gave up 0 bases, with 7 bases separating them.

This clonotype was seen only a few times. DNA of the CDR3: TGTGCCAGCACCGTGGGGGTGAACACTGAAGCTTTCTTT. It codes for CASTVGVNTEAFF. The rearrangement uses TRBV6-1 and TRBJ1-1; TRBD1 is a possible D gene (5 bases). Germline values: CDR1 MNHNS, CDR2 SASEGT. Deletions cut 7 bases from V and 0 bases from J, with 9 bases between. This CDR3 comprises 13 residues.

The chain links TRBV6-2 or TRBV6-3 to TRBJ2-4, with 12 bases lining up with TRBD1. The CDR3 has 19 amino acids. In germline, CDR1 is MNHEY, CDR2 SVGEGT. Unmatched junction bases numbered 9, after V lost 2 bases and J lost 1 base. The CDR3 DNA sequence: TGTGCCAGCAGTTACCCGGGACAGGGGGCCTTTCTGGCCAAAAACATTCAGTACTTC. It codes for CASSYPGQGAFLAKNIQYF.

This clonotype showed up just a few times. This chain uses TRBV6-5 with TRBJ1-6; D call uncertain. Trimming shortened V by 8 bases and J by 11 bases, and 16 bases separated the two germline ends. This CDR3 is 13 amino acids long. Germline assignment: CDR1 MNHEY and CDR2 SVGAGI. CDR3 residues: CASGRGEVAPLHF. CDR3 DNA sequence: TGTGCCAGCGGTCGCGGAGAAGTGGCACCCCTCCACTTT.

This chain uses TRBV28 with TRBJ1-5; TRBD1 is a possible D gene (5 bases). The ends were cut back, 6 bases at V and 7 bases at J, with 16 bases in the middle. Looked up from germline, CDR1 is MDHEN and CDR2 is SYDVKM. The CDR3 has 14 residues. CDR3 coding DNA: TGTGCCAGCAGCGCCGGGACCTTATGGCAGCCCCAGCATTTT. This translates into CASSAGTLWQPQHF.

The sample holds many counts of this clonotype. The V gene is TRBV28, the J gene TRBJ1-2; 10 nucleotides align to TRBD1. The CDR3 contains 12 residues. The V gene's germline CDR1 is MDHEN and CDR2 SYDVKM. J was trimmed by 11 bases and V by 10 bases; bases with no gene match: 10. CDR3 in DNA: TGTGCCACTTTCGGGACAGGGGCTCTTTACACCTTC. Translated, it gives CATFGTGALYTF.

The rearrangement links TRBV28 to TRBJ2-1; possible D gene TRBD2, 6 bases. This CDR3 spans 14 amino acids. With 6 bases removed from V and 4 bases from J, the gap between germline ends came to 13 bases. Germline V CDR1 and CDR2: MDHEN, SYDVKM. DNA for the CDR3: TGTGCCAGCAGCTCTAGCGTCCATTACAATGAGCAGTTCTTC. Protein: CASSSSVHYNEQFF.

This clonotype was counted ten times or more. The chain employs TRBV5-1 and TRBJ1-1; weak D call: TRBD1 (5 bases). Germline values: CDR1 SGHRS, CDR2 YFSETQ. The V end was cut by 5 bases, the J end by 5 bases, with 10 bases between. The CDR3 sequence is 12 residues long. DNA for the CDR3: TGCGCCAGCAGTCCTCAGGGTACTGAAGCTTTCTTT. It yields the protein CASSPQGTEAFF.

Ten or more counts support this clonotype. The chain couples TRBV29-1 to TRBJ2-5; possible D gene TRBD1, 6 bases. The CDR3 extends over 14 amino acids. V gave up 4 bases and J gave up 4 bases, with 16 bases separating them. CDR1 and CDR2 from the germline V gene are SQVTM and ANQGSEA. The CDR3 sequence is CSVGLQGLGETQYF. The CDR3 DNA reads TGCAGCGTTGGGCTCCAGGGGCTGGGAGAGACCCAGTACTTC.

The table lists this clonotype with a few counts. The V call is TRBV6-2 or TRBV6-3, the J call TRBJ1-4; no definite D call. Trimming shortened V by 2 bases and J by 3 bases, and 10 bases separated the two germline ends. This CDR3 has 15 amino acids. Germline V gives CDR1 MNHEY, CDR2 SVGEGT. DNA of the CDR3: TGTGCCAGCAGTTACCGGACGGATCCTAATGAAAAACTGTTTTTT. Protein product: CASSYRTDPNEKLFF.

In its sample, this clonotype was seen a few times. The rearrangement joins TRBV28 to TRBJ2-2; 8 positions agree with TRBD1. The CDR3 totals 15 residues. Trimming at V came to 5 bases and at J to 7 bases, leaving 9 bases not matched to a gene. Germline V gives CDR1 MDHEN, CDR2 SYDVKM. The CDR3 nucleotides are TGTGCCAGCAGTCCCCAAGGACAGGGCCTCGGGGAGCTGTTTTTT. As protein: CASSPQGQGLGELFF.